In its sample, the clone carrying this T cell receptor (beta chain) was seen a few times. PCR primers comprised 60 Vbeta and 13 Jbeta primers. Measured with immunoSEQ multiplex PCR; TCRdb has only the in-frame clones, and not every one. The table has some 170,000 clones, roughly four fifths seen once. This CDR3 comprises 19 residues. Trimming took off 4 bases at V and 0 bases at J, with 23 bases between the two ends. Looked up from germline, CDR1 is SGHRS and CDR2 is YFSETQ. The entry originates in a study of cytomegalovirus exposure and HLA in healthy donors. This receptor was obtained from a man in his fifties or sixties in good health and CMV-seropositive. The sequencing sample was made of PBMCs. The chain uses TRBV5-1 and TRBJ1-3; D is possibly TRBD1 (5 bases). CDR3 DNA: TGCGCCAGCAGCGCGAAAGGAATTGCGACAGCAATCTCTGGAAACACCATATATTTT. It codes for CASSAKGIATAISGNTIYF.